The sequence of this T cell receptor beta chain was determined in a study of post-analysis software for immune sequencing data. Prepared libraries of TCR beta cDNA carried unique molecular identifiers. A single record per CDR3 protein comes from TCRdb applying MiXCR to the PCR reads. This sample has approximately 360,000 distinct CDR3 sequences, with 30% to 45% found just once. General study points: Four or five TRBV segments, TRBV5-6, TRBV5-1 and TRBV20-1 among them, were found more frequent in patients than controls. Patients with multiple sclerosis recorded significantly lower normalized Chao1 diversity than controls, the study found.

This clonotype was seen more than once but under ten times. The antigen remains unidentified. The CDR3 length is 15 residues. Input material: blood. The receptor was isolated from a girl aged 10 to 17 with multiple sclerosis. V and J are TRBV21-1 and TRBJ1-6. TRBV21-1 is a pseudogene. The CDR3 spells CASSKKPSGESPLHF. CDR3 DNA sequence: TGTGCCAGCAGCAAGAAGCCCTCAGGAGAGTCACCCCTCCACTTT.